The next 25 T cell receptor beta chains were all read from a single sample in a study of spatial heterogeneity in lung cancer. TCRdb ran MiXCR on the 5' RACE reads and lists one entry per CDR3 protein. The repertoire holds tens of thousands of distinct CDR3 sequences, 5.8% seen once, with 11% in the top ten. The sample's time point: sample taken at primary tumor resection. Whole RNA came from tumor, nontumor lung or frozen PBMC and was sequenced without being sorted. This sample comprised PBMCs, obtained at surgery. The origin of the receptors is a male donor with early-stage non-small cell lung cancer.

There are many counts of this clonotype. The chain combines TRBV12-3 or TRBV12-4 with TRBJ1-1, with TRBD1 identical over 8 bases. Trimming removed 5 bases from V and 4 bases from J; junction bases left unmatched: 15. This CDR3 is 17 amino acids long. This CDR3 is CASSPRQGLAVRTEAFF. CDR3 nucleotide sequence: TGTGCCAGCAGTCCCCGACAGGGGTTGGCCGTTCGCACTGAAGCTTTCTTT.

This clonotype has more than one count but fewer than ten. This rearrangement joins TRBV4-3 to TRBJ1-2; TRBD1 matches 7 bases. Trimming cost V 0 bases and J 8 bases; bases outside gene matches: 15. The CDR3 extends over 17 amino acids. Germline CDR1 reads LGHNA; CDR2 reads YSLEER. The CDR3 sequence is CASSQDRSGQSSTGYTF. CDR3 nucleotide sequence: TGCGCCAGCAGCCAAGATAGATCGGGACAGTCTTCGACGGGCTACACCTTC.

This clonotype has ten or more counts. The chain carries TRBV5-6 and TRBJ2-5; D could derive from TRBD1 or TRBD2 (5 bases each). V lost 4 bases to trimming and J lost 1 base, with 14 bases between them. This CDR3 spans 15 amino acids. Germline V gene data show CDR1 as SGHDT and CDR2 as YYEEEE. The chain's CDR3 is CASSPEPGGQETQYF. The CDR3 DNA sequence: TGTGCCAGCAGCCCCGAGCCTGGGGGCCAAGAGACCCAGTACTTC.

This clonotype was found many times. The genes are TRBV2 and TRBJ1-6; D is ambiguous. The length of the CDR3 is 13 residues. The germline gives CDR1 SNHLY, CDR2 FYNNEI. Trimming left V 1 base short and J 11 bases short, with 9 bases between. In DNA, the CDR3 is TGTGCCAGCAGTGAAGGTCCAATACCACCCCTCCACTTT. It encodes CASSEGPIPPLHF. Full variable domain (remainder filled in from reference TRBV2 and TRBJ1-6): EPEVTQTPSHQVTQMGQEVILRCVPISNHLYFYWYRQILGQKVEFLVSFYNNEISEKSEIFDDQFSVERPDGSNFTLKIRSTKLEDSAMYFCASSEGPIPPLHFGNGTRLTVT.

This clonotype turned up a few times. This sequence joins TRBV21-1 and TRBJ1-2. TRBV21-1 is reported as a pseudogene. This CDR3 spans 11 amino acids. Here the CDR3 reads CASRRAVGYTF. CDR3 sequence (DNA): TGTGCCAGCAGAAGGGCCGTGGGCTACACCTTC.

This clonotype appeared many times. V usage is TRBV29-1 and J usage is TRBJ1-4, with 8 bases fitting TRBD1. Trimming took 7 bases from V and 7 from J; bases not matched to a gene: 8. Germline values: CDR1 SQVTM, CDR2 ANQGSEA. The CDR3 totals 13 residues. The CDR3 reads CSGTGGDAEKLFF. The CDR3 coding sequence is TGCAGCGGTACAGGGGGAGATGCTGAAAAACTGTTTTTT.

This clonotype was seen ten or more times. The gene calls are TRBV20-1 and TRBJ1-1, with D possibly TRBD1 on 6 matching bases. Trimming pared 5 bases from V and 3 bases from J, leaving 10 bases between. CDR3 length: 12 residues. In germline, CDR1 is DFQATT, CDR2 SNEGSKA (reference sequence). Written as DNA, the CDR3 is TGCAGTGCTTATACAGGGTACACTGAAGCTTTCTTT. Translation gives CSAYTGYTEAFF.

This clonotype was recorded at least ten times. This chain uses TRBV7-2 with TRBJ1-2; the D is unclear. The length of the CDR3 is 10 residues. The V end lost 8 bases, the J end lost 8 bases, and 9 bases lay between the germline ends. Germline CDR1 and CDR2: SGHTA and FQGNSA. CDR3 loop: CASGVRGYTF. CDR3 nucleotides: TGTGCCAGCGGGGTTCGCGGCTACACCTTC.

This clonotype was counted a few times. The chain recombines TRBV30 with TRBJ2-5, with TRBD2 identical over 7 bases. This CDR3 has 15 residues. Germline V gene sequence: CDR1 GTSNPN, CDR2 SVGIG (reference sequence). Losses at the gene ends were 2 bases for V and 2 bases for J; bases not matched to a gene: 8. The CDR3 protein is CAWSIKRLAQETQYF. The CDR3, as DNA: TGTGCCTGGAGTATAAAGAGACTAGCACAAGAGACCCAGTACTTC.

This clonotype occurred many times. This chain uses TRBV5-1 with TRBJ1-6, with a weak D call TRBD1 (5 bases). The CDR3 totals 15 residues. In germline, CDR1 is SGHRS, CDR2 YFSETQ. V lost 4 bases and J 14 bases, leaving 22 bases between the germline ends. CDR3 sequence: CASSGGTGAAVALHF. In DNA, the CDR3 is TGCGCCAGCAGCGGAGGGACGGGAGCTGCGGTGGCCCTCCACTTT.

This clonotype was counted at least ten times. The genes are TRBV29-1 and TRBJ1-5, with TRBD1 as a possible D gene (6 bases). Trimming took off 6 bases at V and 6 bases at J, with 12 bases between the two ends. The CDR3 sequence is 12 residues long. Germline assignment: CDR1 SQVTM and CDR2 ANQGSEA. CDR3 in DNA: TGCAGCGTATGGGGGGCTGGTCAGCCCCAGCATTTT. Residues: CSVWGAGQPQHF.

J is TRBJ2-1 and V is TRBV20-1; 14 bases align to TRBD2. V lost 0 bases and J lost 7; bases outside the gene matches: 5. The CDR3 has 16 residues. Germline V gene data show CDR1 as DFQATT and CDR2 as SNEGSKA (reference sequence). The CDR3 nucleotides read TGCAGTGCTAGAGATCTGGGACTAGCGGGGGTGAATGAGCAGTTCTTC. Its protein is CSARDLGLAGVNEQFF.

This clonotype was counted a few times. This chain uses TRBV4-1 with TRBJ1-1; a possible D gene is TRBD1 (5 bases). The V and J ends lost 4 bases and 6 bases respectively, with 18 bases between them. Per germline, CDR1 MGHRA and CDR2 YSYEKL. This CDR3 region has 15 residues. This CDR3 is CASSPPLPGGAEAFF. DNA of the CDR3: TGCGCCAGCAGCCCACCTCTCCCCGGGGGGGCTGAAGCTTTCTTT.

This clonotype was seen ten or more times. V is TRBV7-2 and J is TRBJ2-5; perhaps TRBD1 as D (6 bases). Germline CDR1 SGHTA, CDR2 FQGNSA. The V and J ends lost 3 bases and 5 bases respectively, with 13 bases between them. This CDR3 is built from 14 residues. CDR3 nucleotide sequence: TGTGCCAGCAGCTTTGACAGGACCGCGGAGACCCAGTACTTC. Translation: CASSFDRTAETQYF.

As regards this clonotype: This could be a read error, since a much larger clone is one nucleotide away. The chain recombines TRBV20-1 with TRBJ2-2; the D is unclear. The germline V gene has CDR1 DFQATT and CDR2 SNEGSKA (reference sequence). There are 14 residues in the CDR3. V gave up 2 bases and J gave up 4 bases, with 11 bases separating them. As DNA, the CDR3 is TGCAGTGCTAGACGAAGAAAGAGCACCGGGGAGCTGTTTTTT. Protein product: CSARRRKSTGELFF.

This clonotype was found many times. The chain employs TRBV7-4 and TRBJ2-7; 12 positions agree with TRBD2. CDR3 length: 17 residues. Germline assignment: CDR1 SGHVT and CDR2 SQSDAQ. Trimming removed 1 base from V and 1 base from J; junction bases left unmatched: 5. The CDR3 protein is CASSLVSSGGVSYEQYF. In DNA form, the CDR3 reads TGTGCCAGCAGCTTAGTGTCTAGCGGGGGGGTGTCCTACGAGCAGTACTTC.

J is TRBJ2-7 and V is TRBV27; 7 bases map to TRBD1. CDR3 size: 12 residues. From germline, CDR1 is MNHEY and CDR2 SMNVEV (reference sequence). Germline trimming cut 3 bases from V and 6 bases from J; bases unmatched to any gene: 2. CDR3 sequence: CASSFPGGEQYF. For the CDR3, the DNA is TGTGCCAGCAGTTTCCCAGGGGGCGAGCAGTACTTC.

This clonotype occurred many times. CDR3 protein: CASSSLQETQYF. Here the CDR3 DNA reads TGTGCCAGCAGTAGTCTCCAAGAGACCCAGTACTTC. The V gene is TRBV27, the J gene TRBJ2-5, with D unclear. Germline CDR1 reads MNHEY; CDR2 reads SMNVEV (reference sequence). The CDR3 extends over 12 amino acids. The germline V and J ends were trimmed by 5 bases and 1 base, with 5 bases remaining between them.

This clonotype has only a few counts. The chain has TRBV2 and TRBJ1-1, with D hard to call. The CDR3 spans 14 residues. CDR1 is SNHLY, CDR2 FYNNEI, per germline. Trimming took off 7 bases at V and 4 bases at J, with 16 bases between the two ends. The CDR3 bases are TGTGCCAGCAACCCAAGACTGACTGCCACTGAAGCTTTCTTT. It encodes CASNPRLTATEAFF.

This clonotype appeared a few times. The CDR3 loop is CASSLDLGRGRYEQYF. The CDR3 bases are TGTGCCAGCAGCTTAGATCTGGGCAGGGGGCGGTACGAGCAGTACTTC. V gene TRBV11-2 combines with J gene TRBJ2-7; 8 nucleotides align to TRBD1. This CDR3 has 16 amino acids. Germline V gene sequence: CDR1 SGHAT, CDR2 FQNNGV. V was pared by 0 bases and J by 4 bases, with 8 bases of the junction left unmatched.

This clonotype was observed a handful of times. The chain recombines TRBV7-6 with TRBJ2-1, with TRBD2 matching over 10 bases. The CDR3 is 15 residues long. After removal of 6 bases from V and 4 bases from J, the junction contained 6 bases not matched to a gene. Germline lookup yields CDR1 SGHVS and CDR2 FNYEAQ. In nucleotides, the CDR3 is TGTGCCAGCAGTCCTCTTAGCGGGGGGTACAATGAGCAGTTCTTC. This sequence encodes CASSPLSGGYNEQFF.

As regards this clonotype: This clone may be a read error of a much larger clone one base away. This CDR3 is CASLQDASNQPQHF. In DNA form, the CDR3 reads TGTGCCAGCTTACAGGACGCTAGCAATCAGCCCCAGCATTTT. This rearrangement joins TRBV18 to TRBJ1-5, with D perhaps TRBD1 (5 bases). CDR1 and CDR2 (germline): KGHSH, LQKENI. This CDR3 region has 14 residues. V was trimmed by 7 bases and J by 0 bases, leaving 10 bases between them.

This clonotype has at least ten counts. The chain couples TRBV27 to TRBJ1-1; TRBD1 agrees at 8 bases. CDR1 and CDR2 from the germline V gene are MNHEY and SMNVEV (reference sequence). Trimming took 4 bases from V and 0 from J; bases not matched to a gene: 7. The CDR3 contains 16 residues. The CDR3 sequence is CASSYRQGPMNTEAFF. In DNA form, the CDR3 reads TGTGCCAGCAGTTACAGACAGGGGCCTATGAACACTGAAGCTTTCTTT.

In its sample, this clonotype was seen a few times. The chain is built from TRBV19 and TRBJ1-5; 9 bases fit TRBD1. The CDR3 contains 15 residues. Germline CDR1 reads LNHDA; CDR2 reads SQIVND (reference sequence). V was clipped by 5 bases and J by 4 bases; unmatched bases: 6. In DNA form, the CDR3 reads TGTGCCAGTAGTGTTGGACAGGGGATGAATCAGCCCCAGCATTTT. Residues: CASSVGQGMNQPQHF.

This clonotype was observed many times. This chain connects TRBV12-3 or TRBV12-4 to TRBJ1-5; D possibly corresponds to TRBD1 (6 bases). The ends were cut back, 6 bases at V and 2 bases at J, with 8 bases in the middle. The CDR3 has 13 residues. In nucleotides, the CDR3 is TGTGCCAGCAGCCCAGGGGGCAATCAGCCCCAGCATTTT. It codes for CASSPGGNQPQHF.